Sequencing of this T cell receptor beta chain was carried out in a study of a mutant IDH1 vaccine in newly diagnosed glioma. Study-level background: The initiation of vaccination occurred 4-6 weeks after radiotherapy alone, or with temozolomide cycles.

Using immunoSEQ multiplex PCR, the repertoire was profiled, and TCRdb retains in-frame clones only, with some absent. The top ten hold roughly 2.8% of the sample, which has some 21,000 clones, around 82% seen once. Worth noting for this clone: What it binds is unknown.

Time point indicated: week 47, end of study. Doses comprised 300 ug of mutant IDH1 20-mer peptide each, plus topical imiquimod. V shed 4 bases and J shed 6 bases, with 14 bases lying between them. The CDR3 extends over 13 amino acids. Germline V gene data show CDR1 as SGHRS and CDR2 as YFSETQ. The receptor was derived from a man aged 40-49 years with glioma. The genes are TRBV5-1 and TRBJ2-7; D may correspond to TRBD1 or TRBD2 (5 bases each). The sample was PBMCs, taken from a glioma patient whose treatment included an IDH1 peptide vaccine. Here the CDR3 reads CASSPAGAGEQYF. DNA for the CDR3: TGCGCCAGCAGCCCCGCTGGGGCGGGCGAGCAGTACTTC.